These 29 T cell receptor beta chains originate from one sample sequenced in a study of blood T cell repertoires in COVID-19. The table came from immunoSEQ multiplex PCR; TCRdb's copy has only in-frame clones and leaves some out. The sample carries over 65,000 clones, roughly 78% recorded once. Sequences were obtained from peripheral blood. The receptors derive from a man in his 60s with COVID-19, enrolled during active disease.

The V gene is TRBV2, the J gene TRBJ2-7; no firm D call. Germline CDR1 and CDR2: SNHLY and FYNNEI. V dropped 6 bases and J dropped 1 base, with 13 bases sitting between them. The length of the CDR3 is 14 residues. The CDR3 nucleotides read TGTGCCAGCAGAAAGTCCGGTCTGTCCTACGAGCAGTACTTC. As protein: CASRKSGLSYEQYF.

The chain uses TRBV30 and TRBJ1-2; tentative D call: TRBD1 (6 bases). The germline V and J ends were trimmed by 4 bases and 4 bases, with 10 bases remaining between them. This CDR3 is 12 amino acids long. Germline V CDR1 and CDR2: GTSNPN, SVGIG (reference sequence). Here the CDR3 reads CAWNTGTYGYTF. For the CDR3, the DNA is TGTGCCTGGAATACAGGGACCTATGGCTACACCTTC.

The rearrangement uses TRBV11-2 and TRBJ2-7; TRBD2 aligns across 14 bases. This CDR3 comprises 13 residues. The germline CDR1 and CDR2 sequences are SGHAT and FQNNGV. Germline trimming cut 10 bases from V and 5 bases from J; bases unmatched to any gene: 4. The CDR3 region has the DNA TGTGCCACCCGGACTAGCGGGAGGAACGAGCAGTACTTC. This sequence encodes CATRTSGRNEQYF.

This clone was recorded a few times. The rearrangement links TRBV5-6 to TRBJ2-2; D is perhaps TRBD2 (7 bases). The length of the CDR3 is 16 residues. V gave up 5 bases and J gave up 3 bases, with 17 bases separating them. Germline V gene sequence: CDR1 SGHDT, CDR2 YYEEEE. The CDR3 is CASREGPGGYTGELFF. In DNA, the CDR3 is TGTGCCAGCAGGGAGGGCCCGGGGGGCTACACCGGGGAGCTGTTTTTT. Complete variable domain (other parts from reference TRBV5-6 and TRBJ2-2): DAGVTQSPTHLIKTRGQQVTLRCSPKSGHDTVSWYQQALGQGPQFIFQYYEEEERQRGNFPDRFSGHQFPNYSSELNVNALLLGDSALYLCASREGPGGYTGELFFGEGSRLTVL.

The chain carries TRBV7-9 and TRBJ2-1; 11 positions agree with TRBD1. This CDR3 is built from 18 residues. Trimming took 1 base from V and 2 from J; bases not matched to a gene: 7. Germline V lookup: CDR1 SEHNR, CDR2 FQNEAQ (reference sequence). CDR3 sequence reads: CASSLGPGTGGTYNEQFF. Written as DNA, the CDR3 is TGTGCCAGCAGCTTAGGCCCGGGGACAGGGGGAACCTACAATGAGCAGTTCTTC. The full variable domain, completed using reference TRBV7-9 and TRBJ2-1, is DTGVSQNPRHKITKRGQNVTFRCDPISEHNRLYWYRQTLGQGPEFLTYFQNEAQLEKSRLLSDRFSAERPKGSFSTLEIQRTEQGDSAMYLCASSLGPGTGGTYNEQFFGPGTRLTVL.

DNA for the CDR3: TGTGCCAGCAGCTTGAACACAGGTGTCATGCCCGGGGAGCTGTTTTTT. This codes for CASSLNTGVMPGELFF. The V call is TRBV5-8, the J call TRBJ2-2; a possible D gene is TRBD1 (5 bases). The V and J ends lost 1 base and 6 bases respectively, with 16 bases between them. From germline, CDR1 is SGHTS and CDR2 YDEGEE. The CDR3 consists of 16 residues.

This clone was counted a few times. This sequence joins TRBV3-1 (or the pseudogene TRBV3-2) and TRBJ1-2; D unclear. V was clipped by 1 base and J by 4 bases, with 10 bases between them. The CDR3 covers 14 residues. CDR1 LGHDT and CDR2 YNNKEL come from the germline V gene (reference sequence). This chain's CDR3 is CASSQGRHSYGYTF. CDR3 in DNA: TGTGCCAGCAGCCAAGGGAGGCATTCCTATGGCTACACCTTC.

This chain uses TRBV2 with TRBJ2-1; possible D gene TRBD2, 5 bases. Germline CDR1 SNHLY, CDR2 FYNNEI. The CDR3 is made up of 12 amino acids. The V end was cut by 3 bases, the J end by 6 bases, with 6 bases between. CDR3 bases: TGTGCCAGCAGTGACCGGGGCAATGAGCAGTTCTTC. Its protein is CASSDRGNEQFF.

The V call is TRBV3-1 (or the pseudogene TRBV3-2), the J call TRBJ2-5; no clear D. The CDR3 is 15 residues long. Germline values: CDR1 LGHDT, CDR2 YNNKEL (reference sequence). The V and J ends lost 0 bases and 4 bases respectively, with 12 bases between them. The CDR3 reads CASSQEPGPGETQYF. The DNA of the CDR3 is TGTGCCAGCAGCCAAGAACCTGGGCCCGGAGAGACCCAGTACTTC.

The V and J genes are TRBV5-6 and TRBJ2-3; D perhaps matches TRBD1 (5 bases). This CDR3 region has 15 residues. Trimming pared 1 base from V and 2 bases from J, leaving 11 bases between. In germline, CDR1 is SGHDT, CDR2 YYEEEE. Here the CDR3 DNA reads TGTGCCAGCAGCTTGATTAGGGGCCCCACAGATACGCAGTATTTT. As protein: CASSLIRGPTDTQYF.

The genes are TRBV30 and TRBJ2-1; 13 nucleotides match TRBD2. Germline V gives CDR1 GTSNPN, CDR2 SVGIG (reference sequence). CDR3 size: 13 residues. V gave up 7 bases and J gave up 6 bases; unmatched junction bases: 3. The CDR3 sequence: CASTSGRANEQFF. The CDR3 DNA reads as TGTGCCTCCACTAGCGGGAGGGCCAATGAGCAGTTCTTC.

This clone was detected only once. The V and J genes are TRBV7-3 and TRBJ1-1; D perhaps matches TRBD1 (5 bases). The germline V gene encodes CDR1 SGHTA and CDR2 FQGTGA. CDR3 length: 14 amino acids. The V gene lost 0 bases and the J gene lost 4 bases, with 9 bases spanning the gap. CDR3 sequence (DNA): TGTGCCAGCAGCTTAACGGGCGGGGGCACTGAAGCTTTCTTT. Translation gives CASSLTGGGTEAFF.

V usage is TRBV9 and J usage is TRBJ2-2; 8 bases match TRBD2. The germline V gene has CDR1 SGDLS and CDR2 YYNGEE. V gave up 3 bases and J gave up 6 bases; unmatched junction bases: 13. The CDR3 runs to 17 residues. This CDR3 reads CASSGGGSGGASGELFF. The CDR3 region has the DNA TGTGCCAGCAGCGGCGGAGGATCGGGGGGGGCCTCCGGGGAGCTGTTTTTT.

There are a few counts of this clone. The chain couples TRBV5-6 to TRBJ1-2; 8 bases are a match to TRBD1. Germline V gene sequence: CDR1 SGHDT, CDR2 YYEEEE. Germline trimming cut 6 bases from V and 5 bases from J; bases unmatched to any gene: 15. The length of the CDR3 is 16 residues. CDR3 nucleotides: TGTGCCAGCAATTCCAGGACAGGGAGTTTAGGTTATGGCTACACCTTC. Protein: CASNSRTGSLGYGYTF.

This rearrangement joins TRBV7-9 to TRBJ2-7; 11 positions agree with TRBD1. Germline CDR1 SEHNR, CDR2 FQNEAQ (reference sequence). The CDR3 length is 15 residues. The V and J ends lost 6 bases and 6 bases, in that order; junction bases with no gene match: 10. The CDR3 is CASSQVRDRGSEQYF. The CDR3 DNA follows: TGTGCCAGCAGTCAAGTCCGGGACAGGGGGAGCGAGCAGTACTTC.

This clone appeared a single time. DNA for the CDR3: TGCGCCAGCAGCTGGACAGGGGGGATAGATACGCAGTATTTT. Amino acids: CASSWTGGIDTQYF. The chain combines TRBV5-1 with TRBJ2-3, with 10 bases matching TRBD1. The J segment lost 5 bases and the V segment lost 3 bases, leaving 3 bases of the junction unmatched. Germline CDR1 is SGHRS and CDR2 is YFSETQ. The CDR3 is made up of 14 amino acids. Full variable domain (remainder filled in from reference TRBV5-1 and TRBJ2-3): KAGVTQTPRYLIKTRGQQVTLSCSPISGHRSVSWYQQTPGQGLQFLFEYFSETQRNKGNFPGRFSGRQFSNSRSEMNVSTLELGDSALYLCASSWTGGIDTQYFGPGTRLTVL.

The chain couples TRBV7-2 to TRBJ2-3; D possibly corresponds to TRBD2 (5 bases). The CDR3 runs 16 residues. V lost 1 base and J 3 bases, leaving 14 bases between the germline ends. Looked up from germline, CDR1 is SGHTA and CDR2 is FQGNSA. The CDR3 DNA reads TGTGCCAGCAGCTTAGTTCCCGGGAAAGGGACAGATACGCAGTATTTT. Amino acid sequence: CASSLVPGKGTDTQYF.

The gene calls are TRBV14 and TRBJ1-6; 7 nucleotides align to TRBD1. There are 19 residues in the CDR3. Germline V CDR1 and CDR2: SGHDN, FVKESK. The J segment lost 10 bases and the V segment lost 4 bases, leaving 22 bases of the junction unmatched. The CDR3 DNA is TGTGCCAGCAGCCCCGGAGTCTCTACAGGGGTGTACTCGGGCTCACCCCTCCACTTT. Encoded protein: CASSPGVSTGVYSGSPLHF.

The chain is built from TRBV11-3 and TRBJ2-3; tentatively, D is TRBD2 (5 bases). The V end was cut by 4 bases, the J end by 4 bases, with 18 bases between. The CDR3 runs 16 residues. CDR1 SGHNT and CDR2 YENEEA come from the germline V gene. CDR3: CASSSRGPVSPDTQYF. CDR3 sequence (DNA): TGTGCCAGCAGCTCCCGGGGTCCGGTCAGTCCAGATACGCAGTATTTT.

This clone was seen a handful of times. The J gene is TRBJ1-5, the V gene TRBV27; tentatively, D is TRBD1 (5 bases). The CDR3 length is 13 residues. V lost 8 bases and J 4 bases, leaving 12 bases between the germline ends. Germline V CDR1 and CDR2: MNHEY, SMNVEV (reference sequence). CDR3 sequence: CASRGGGNQPQHF. CDR3 bases: TGTGCCAGCCGCGGCGGGGGGAATCAGCCCCAGCATTTT.

The V call is TRBV18, the J call TRBJ1-2, with 8 bases fitting TRBD1. With V trimmed by 0 bases and J by 8 bases, 11 bases remained unmatched. The CDR3 totals 16 residues. CDR1 KGHSH and CDR2 LQKENI come from the germline V gene. The CDR3: CASSPPARGLIEGYTF. CDR3 DNA sequence: TGTGCCAGCTCACCACCCGCCAGGGGGCTTATTGAAGGCTACACCTTC.

The chain couples TRBV30 to TRBJ1-1; 7 positions match TRBD1. The trim removed 5 bases at V and 1 base at J, leaving 4 bases unmatched. This CDR3 contains 13 residues. The germline V gene encodes CDR1 GTSNPN and CDR2 SVGIG (reference sequence). The DNA of the CDR3 is TGTGCCTGGGGTGGACAGGCGAACACTGAAGCTTTCTTT. This sequence encodes CAWGGQANTEAFF. Full variable domain (missing parts from reference TRBV30 and TRBJ1-1): SQTIHQWPATLVQPVGSPLSLECTVEGTSNPNLYWYRQAAGRGLQLLFYSVGIGQISSEVPQNLSASRPQDRQFILSSKKLLLSDSGFYLCAWGGQANTEAFFGQGTRLTVV.

This clone came up once. The rearrangement joins TRBV6-2 or TRBV6-3 to TRBJ2-7; tentatively, D is TRBD2 (5 bases). V gave up 5 bases and J gave up 4 bases, with 15 bases separating them. The germline V gene has CDR1 MNHEY and CDR2 SVGEGT. The CDR3 has 14 amino acids. CDR3 residues: CASSVRGVLYEQYF. The CDR3 nucleotides read TGTGCCAGCAGTGTACGGGGAGTCTTGTACGAGCAGTACTTC.

The chain has TRBV19 and TRBJ2-6, with 8 bases identical to TRBD2. The CDR3 loop spans 16 amino acids. Per the germline V gene, CDR1 is LNHDA and CDR2 is SQIVND (reference sequence). Trimming at V came to 9 bases and at J to 2 bases, leaving 9 bases not matched to a gene. In nucleotides, the CDR3 is TGTGCCAGCCGGACGGGGGGGACGACTGGGGCCAACGTCCTGACTTTC. Translated, it gives CASRTGGTTGANVLTF.

The V gene is TRBV14, the J gene TRBJ1-1, with no clear D. The V and J ends lost 0 bases and 4 bases respectively, with 9 bases between them. Looked up from germline, CDR1 is SGHDN and CDR2 is FVKESK. The CDR3 runs to 14 residues. The CDR3 bases are TGTGCCAGCAGCCAAGATCTTTCGGGCACTGAAGCTTTCTTT. Its protein is CASSQDLSGTEAFF.

Note on this clone: The junction departs from the called germline gene at one end, perhaps through a read error. The rearrangement joins TRBV7-7 to TRBJ2-5; a possible D gene is TRBD2 (6 bases). There are 15 residues in the CDR3. Looked up from germline, CDR1 is SSHAT and CDR2 is FNYEAQ (reference sequence). The chain's CDR3 is CASSFGTVYQETQYF. Written as DNA, the CDR3 is TGTGCTAGCAGCTTCGGGACTGTGTACCAAGAGACCCAGTACTTC.

This clone was observed a handful of times. This chain joins TRBV2 and TRBJ2-1; TRBD1 might be the D (7 bases). The germline V and J ends were trimmed by 4 bases and 10 bases, with 14 bases remaining between them. The germline V gene has CDR1 SNHLY and CDR2 FYNNEI. The CDR3 contains 13 residues. The CDR3 nucleotides read TGTGCCAGCAGTGGACAGGGACTCCGAGAGCAGTTCTTC. The encoded protein is CASSGQGLREQFF.

The V and J genes are TRBV12-3 or TRBV12-4 and TRBJ2-7; 9 bases are shared with TRBD1. Losses at the gene ends were 7 bases for V and 2 bases for J; bases not matched to a gene: 3. The CDR3 length is 13 residues. CDR3 region: CASTGTGTYEQYF. In DNA form, the CDR3 reads TGTGCCAGCACCGGGACAGGGACCTACGAGCAGTACTTC.

The chain couples TRBV5-1 to TRBJ2-5, with 8 bases aligning to TRBD1. The CDR3 runs to 15 residues. V lost 0 bases and J lost 5; bases outside the gene matches: 6. From germline, CDR1 is SGHRS and CDR2 YFSETQ. CDR3 DNA: TGCGCCAGCAGCTTGGACCAGGGGGCGAAGGAGACCCAGTACTTC. Its protein product is CASSLDQGAKETQYF.